Shown below are 29 T cell receptor beta chains from a single sample sequenced in a study of OX40 agonist ivuxolimab in advanced cancers. The method was immunoSEQ multiplex PCR; TCRdb's version includes in-frame clones alone and lacks a portion of them. The table has approximately 70,000 clones, approximately 88% seen once; the top ten hold about 8%. Sequencing was performed on CD4+ or CD8+ T cells sorted from blood, taken in a trial of the OX40 agonist ivuxolimab. The receptors were sampled from an adult with an advanced solid tumor such as melanoma, head and neck, liver or kidney cancer.

V and J are TRBV27 and TRBJ1-4; D may be TRBD1 (5 bases). The V end was cut by 6 bases, the J end by 8 bases, with 16 bases between. The CDR3 is 14 amino acids. Germline V gene sequence: CDR1 MNHEY, CDR2 SMNVEV (reference sequence). For the CDR3, the DNA is TGTGCCAGCAGATTAGAGGGGCAAGGAGAAAAACTGTTTTTT. Translated: CASRLEGQGEKLFF. Based on the CDR3 plus reference TRBV27 and TRBJ1-4, the full variable domain is EAQVTQNPRYLITVTGKKLTVTCSQNMNHEYMSWYRQDPGLGLRQIYYSMNVEVTDKGDVPEGYKVSRKEKRNFPLILESPSPNQTSLYFCASRLEGQGEKLFFGSGTQLSVL.

This clone occurred once. The chain links TRBV7-9 to TRBJ2-3; possibly TRBD2 for D (6 bases). CDR1 and CDR2 from the germline V gene are SEHNR and FQNEAQ (reference sequence). CDR3 size: 14 residues. V was clipped by 1 base and J by 4 bases, with 9 bases between them. The CDR3 sequence: CASSLDGEADTQYF. The CDR3 bases are TGTGCCAGCAGCTTAGACGGGGAGGCAGATACGCAGTATTTT.

The V call is TRBV11-3, the J call TRBJ2-1, with D unresolved. The CDR3 totals 15 residues. V was pared by 0 bases and J by 3 bases, with 9 bases between. In germline, CDR1 is SGHNT, CDR2 YENEEA. This CDR3 reads CASSLDLGYYNEQFF. Written as DNA, the CDR3 is TGTGCCAGCAGCTTAGATCTGGGGTACTACAATGAGCAGTTCTTC.

This sequence joins TRBV2 and TRBJ2-7; a weak D match, TRBD1 (6 bases). The V and J ends lost 6 bases and 6 bases respectively, with 18 bases between them. This CDR3 is 14 amino acids long. Germline V gene lookup returns CDR1 SNHLY and CDR2 FYNNEI. Written as DNA, the CDR3 is TGTGCCAGCAGGGGAGAATCCAGGGGTGCCGAGCAGTACTTC. Translating it yields CASRGESRGAEQYF.

The J gene is TRBJ1-5, the V gene TRBV2, with 8 nucleotides matching TRBD1. J was trimmed by 7 bases and V by 2 bases; bases with no gene match: 7. Germline V gives CDR1 SNHLY, CDR2 FYNNEI. CDR3 size: 15 residues. CDR3 sequence reads: CASSELQGANQPQHF. The CDR3 DNA reads as TGTGCCAGCAGTGAACTTCAGGGGGCGAACCAGCCCCAGCATTTT.

This sequence joins TRBV6-6 and TRBJ2-7, with D uncertain. Deletions cut 2 bases from V and 5 bases from J, with 10 bases between. The CDR3 is made up of 13 amino acids. Germline loops: CDR1 MNHNY, CDR2 SVGAGI (reference sequence). CDR3 nucleotide sequence: TGTGCCAGCAGTTACCCCTCGGCCGACGAGCAGTACTTC. Its protein product is CASSYPSADEQYF.

This CDR3 reads CASSRPFRGSRGANEQFF. CDR3 nucleotide sequence: TGTGCCAGCAGCCGTCCCTTTCGCGGGTCGAGGGGGGCAAATGAGCAGTTCTTC. This chain joins TRBV11-2 and TRBJ2-1; the D call may be TRBD1 or TRBD2 (6 bases each). The CDR3 has 18 amino acids. Trimming removed 5 bases at V and 7 bases at J, with 27 bases between. Germline V gives CDR1 SGHAT, CDR2 FQNNGV. The full variable domain, with the rest looked up from reference TRBV11-2 and TRBJ2-1, is EAGVAQSPRYKIIEKRQSVAFWCNPISGHATLYWYQQILGQGPKLLIQFQNNGVVDDSQLPKDRFSAERLKGVDSTLKIQPAKLEDSAVYLCASSRPFRGSRGANEQFFGPGTRLTVL.

In DNA, the CDR3 is TGCAGTGCTAGACAGAATGAGCAGTTCTTC. It specifies CSARQNEQFF. The chain links TRBV20-1 to TRBJ2-1; unclear D gene. Germline V lookup: CDR1 DFQATT, CDR2 SNEGSKA (reference sequence). V was pared by 2 bases and J by 7 bases, with 3 bases between. This CDR3 has 10 residues.

The chain combines TRBV7-8 with TRBJ2-1, with TRBD2 as a possible D gene (5 bases). The CDR3 contains 12 residues. Germline V lookup: CDR1 SGHVS, CDR2 FQNEAQ. Deletions cut 4 bases from V and 9 bases from J, with 10 bases between. CDR3 sequence reads: CASSSGSFEQFF. The CDR3, as DNA: TGTGCCAGCAGCTCGGGATCTTTTGAGCAGTTCTTC.

This chain joins TRBV5-1 and TRBJ1-4; the D is unclear. V was clipped by 0 bases and J by 3 bases, with 9 bases between them. CDR3 size: 15 residues. Germline CDR1 and CDR2: SGHRS and YFSETQ. Here the CDR3 DNA reads TGCGCCAGCAGCTTGGCAGCGGATCCTAATGAAAAACTGTTTTTT. This gives the protein CASSLAADPNEKLFF.

The V gene is TRBV18, the J gene TRBJ2-3; the D gene is possibly TRBD2 (7 bases). The germline CDR1 and CDR2 sequences are KGHSH and LQKENI. The length of the CDR3 is 13 residues. Trimming took off 5 bases at V and 7 bases at J, with 13 bases between the two ends. The CDR3 protein is CASSNRGANTQYF. As DNA, the CDR3 is TGTGCCAGCTCAAACCGGGGGGCGAATACGCAGTATTTT.

This sequence joins TRBV19 and TRBJ1-5; possible D gene TRBD1, 5 bases. V dropped 1 base and J dropped 6 bases, with 10 bases sitting between them. Germline CDR1 LNHDA, CDR2 SQIVND (reference sequence). This CDR3 has 14 residues. The CDR3 DNA reads as TGTGCCAGTAGTATAGTAGCAGGGATTCAGCCCCAGCATTTT. Translated: CASSIVAGIQPQHF.

V and J are TRBV6-5 and TRBJ1-1; D gene unclear. V lost 0 bases and J lost 0, with 8 bases in between. The CDR3 runs 15 residues. Germline lookup yields CDR1 MNHEY and CDR2 SVGAGI. CDR3 nucleotide sequence: TGTGCCAGCAGTTACTCAGGGCACCTGAACACTGAAGCTTTCTTT. The encoded protein is CASSYSGHLNTEAFF.

CDR3 DNA: TGTGCCAGCAGTTTCCGGGCAGGGGGTAGTGAAGCTTTCTTT. Translated, it gives CASSFRAGGSEAFF. The chain has TRBV6-6 and TRBJ1-1, with 7 bases identical to TRBD1. V lost 4 bases to trimming and J lost 7 bases; unmatched junction nucleotides: 9. Germline values: CDR1 MNHNY, CDR2 SVGAGI (reference sequence). The CDR3 loop spans 14 amino acids.

J is TRBJ2-7 and V is TRBV4-1, with D unclear. CDR1 is MGHRA, CDR2 YSYEKL, per germline. This CDR3 is built from 13 residues. V gave up 8 bases and J gave up 7 bases, with 18 bases separating them. The CDR3 sequence: CASSPMLGREQYF. CDR3 in DNA: TGCGCCAGCTCCCCCATGTTAGGTAGGGAGCAGTACTTC.

On this clone: The sample carries other DNA sequences with the same CDR3. The V call is TRBV28, the J call TRBJ2-5, with no clear D. The CDR3 extends over 11 amino acids. Germline V CDR1 and CDR2: MDHEN, SYDVKM. Between the trimmed V and J ends, which lost 2 bases and 4 bases, there was a span of 2 bases. This CDR3 reads CASSLRETQYF. CDR3 nucleotide sequence: TGTGCCAGCAGTTTACGAGAGACCCAGTACTTC.

J is TRBJ2-3 and V is TRBV4-2; the match to TRBD2 covers 9 bases. This CDR3 has 15 amino acids. In germline, CDR1 is LGHNA, CDR2 YNFKEQ. The ends lost 1 base at V and 4 bases at J; junction bases unmatched: 3. CDR3 sequence (DNA): TGTGCCAGCAGCCAAGCTAGCGGGGTTGCAGATACGCAGTATTTT. Translated, it gives CASSQASGVADTQYF.

The rearrangement links TRBV18 to TRBJ1-5; the D is unclear. There are 13 residues in the CDR3. Trimming removed 2 bases from V and 5 bases from J, with 7 bases in between. Looked up from germline, CDR1 is KGHSH and CDR2 is LQKENI. CDR3 nucleotide sequence: TGTGCCAGCTCACCAGGCGGTGATCAGCCCCAGCATTTT. Translated, it gives CASSPGGDQPQHF.

V usage is TRBV7-8 and J usage is TRBJ1-1, with D hard to call. Germline V lookup: CDR1 SGHVS, CDR2 FQNEAQ. The CDR3 totals 13 residues. Trimming pared 1 base from V and 4 bases from J, leaving 7 bases between. The CDR3 reads CASSLGGSTEAFF. For the CDR3, the DNA is TGTGCCAGCAGCTTAGGAGGGAGCACTGAAGCTTTCTTT.

In its sample, this clone was seen once. The chain employs TRBV6-5 and TRBJ2-7; D is unclear. The CDR3 length is 15 residues. The V gene lost 0 bases and the J gene lost 0 bases, with 9 bases spanning the gap. The germline CDR1 and CDR2 sequences are MNHEY and SVGAGI. CDR3 residues: CASSYSGGGSYEQYF. The DNA of the CDR3 is TGTGCCAGCAGTTACTCGGGCGGTGGCTCCTACGAGCAGTACTTC.

This chain uses TRBV27 with TRBJ2-7, with unresolved D. The V gene lost 1 base and the J gene lost 7 bases, with 17 bases spanning the gap. Germline V gene sequence: CDR1 MNHEY, CDR2 SMNVEV (reference sequence). This CDR3 is built from 15 residues. CDR3 nucleotide sequence: TGTGCCAGCAGTTTATTTGGGCTTAGGATTTGGGAGCAGTACTTC. Translating gives CASSLFGLRIWEQYF.

Written as DNA, the CDR3 is TGTGCCAGCAGTCGAGGGTTCGGGAACACTGAAGCTTTCTTT. It yields the protein CASSRGFGNTEAFF. J is TRBJ1-1 and V is TRBV6-5; no clear D gene. The CDR3 loop spans 14 amino acids. Germline V gene lookup returns CDR1 MNHEY and CDR2 SVGAGI. Trimming removed 5 bases from V and 1 base from J, with 11 bases in between.

This sequence joins TRBV5-6 and TRBJ2-1, with a weak D call TRBD1 (6 bases). V was clipped by 0 bases and J by 7 bases, with 20 bases between them. Germline V lookup: CDR1 SGHDT, CDR2 YYEEEE. The CDR3 is 17 residues long. CDR3 region: CASSLGGYREQLNEQFF. The CDR3 bases are TGTGCCAGCAGCTTGGGGGGATACAGGGAACAGTTGAATGAGCAGTTCTTC.

V gene TRBV7-9 combines with J gene TRBJ2-3; a weak D match, TRBD2 (5 bases). This CDR3 is 11 amino acids long. V gave up 8 bases and J gave up 5 bases, with 8 bases separating them. Looked up from germline, CDR1 is SEHNR and CDR2 is FQNEAQ (reference sequence). DNA for the CDR3: TGTGCCAGCGGAGAGGGAGATACGCAGTATTTT. This sequence encodes CASGEGDTQYF.

V and J are TRBV19 and TRBJ2-2, with 8 bases matching TRBD2. Germline CDR1 and CDR2: LNHDA and SQIVND (reference sequence). This CDR3 is built from 17 residues. The trim removed 3 bases at V and 3 bases at J, leaving 9 bases unmatched. CDR3 amino acids: CASSIETSGDDTGELFF. The CDR3 DNA reads TGTGCCAGTAGTATCGAAACTAGCGGAGACGACACCGGGGAGCTGTTTTTT.

The gene calls are TRBV6-5 and TRBJ2-7; 8 bases map to TRBD1. The germline gives CDR1 MNHEY, CDR2 SVGAGI. CDR3 size: 15 residues. Germline trimming cut 5 bases from V and 2 bases from J; bases unmatched to any gene: 8. The CDR3 region is CASSHRGTEPYEQYF. The CDR3 bases are TGTGCCAGCAGTCACAGGGGGACCGAACCCTACGAGCAGTACTTC.

This rearrangement joins TRBV5-4 to TRBJ2-5; 10 bases are shared with TRBD2. CDR1 is SGHNT and CDR2 is YYREEE in the germline V gene (reference sequence). V lost 2 bases to trimming and J lost 4 bases; unmatched junction nucleotides: 5. There are 15 residues in the CDR3. CDR3 sequence (DNA): TGTGCCAGCAGCTTCCCTAGCGGGAGTGGAGAGACCCAGTACTTC. It codes for CASSFPSGSGETQYF.

This sequence joins TRBV21-1 and TRBJ2-5; the DNA was not compared with TRBD2, the D call given in the table. TRBV21-1 is deemed a pseudogene. This CDR3 comprises 17 residues. CDR3 region: CASSKGRWSGRAETQYF. CDR3 DNA sequence: TGTGCCAGCAGCAAAGGAAGGTGGAGCGGGAGGGCAGAGACCCAGTACTTC.

For this clone: This sample also contains other DNA sequences that code for the same CDR3. This sequence joins TRBV5-1 and TRBJ1-1; maybe TRBD1 (6 bases). Trimming took 0 bases from V and 1 from J, leaving 7 bases between them. From germline, CDR1 is SGHRS and CDR2 YFSETQ. CDR3 length: 14 residues. This CDR3 reads CASSLGGGNTEAFF. The CDR3 bases are TGCGCCAGCAGCTTGGGAGGGGGGAACACTGAAGCTTTCTTT. Variable domain in full (rest from reference TRBV5-1 and TRBJ1-1): KAGVTQTPRYLIKTRGQQVTLSCSPISGHRSVSWYQQTPGQGLQFLFEYFSETQRNKGNFPGRFSGRQFSNSRSEMNVSTLELGDSALYLCASSLGGGNTEAFFGQGTRLTVV.